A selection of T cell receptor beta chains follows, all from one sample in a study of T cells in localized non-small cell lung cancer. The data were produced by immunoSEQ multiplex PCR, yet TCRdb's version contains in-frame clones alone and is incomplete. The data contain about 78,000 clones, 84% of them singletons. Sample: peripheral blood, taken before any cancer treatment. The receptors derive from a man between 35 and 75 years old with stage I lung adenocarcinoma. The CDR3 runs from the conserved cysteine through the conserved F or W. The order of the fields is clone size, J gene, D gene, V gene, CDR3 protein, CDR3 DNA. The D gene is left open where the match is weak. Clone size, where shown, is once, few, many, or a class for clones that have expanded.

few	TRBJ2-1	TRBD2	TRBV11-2	CASSAPGTSGGYNEQFF	TGTGCCAGCAGCGCTCCCGGGACTAGCGGGGGGTACAATGAGCAGTTCTTC
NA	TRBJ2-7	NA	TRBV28	CASTRTGQRAHEQYF	TGTGCCAGCACCAGGACGGGACAGCGGGCCCACGAGCAGTACTTC
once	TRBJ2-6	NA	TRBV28	CASSLSLGANVLTF	TGTGCCAGCAGTTTAAGCCTGGGGGCCAACGTCCTGACTTTC
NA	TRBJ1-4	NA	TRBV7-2	CASSLVLSGLGNEKLFF	TGTGCCAGCAGCTTAGTACTCTCCGGGCTGGGGAATGAAAAACTGTTTTTT
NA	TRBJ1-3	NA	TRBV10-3	CAIATGNTIYF	TGTGCCATCGCTACTGGAAACACCATATATTTT
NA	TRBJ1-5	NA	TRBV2	CASSEDSVGPQHF	TGTGCCAGCAGTGAAGATTCAGTAGGGCCCCAGCATTTT
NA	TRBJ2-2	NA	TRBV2	CASSVGTGELFF	TGTGCCAGCAGTGTAGGCACCGGGGAGCTGTTTTTT
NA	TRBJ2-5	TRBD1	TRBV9	CASSARQGLSRETQYF	TGTGCCAGCAGCGCCCGACAGGGGCTGAGTAGAGAGACCCAGTACTTC
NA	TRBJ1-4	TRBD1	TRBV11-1	CASSLSGQGNEKLFF	TGTGCCAGCAGCTTATCGGGACAGGGGAATGAAAAACTGTTTTTT
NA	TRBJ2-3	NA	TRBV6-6	CASSYASSTDTQYF	TGTGCCAGCAGTTACGCGTCTTCCACAGATACGCAGTATTTT
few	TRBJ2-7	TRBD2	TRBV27	CASSRGLAGGRYEQYF	TGTGCCAGCAGCCGGGGACTAGCGGGGGGGCGCTACGAGCAGTACTTC
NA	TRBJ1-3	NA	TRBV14	CASSQGSGGHSGNTIYF	TGTGCCAGCAGCCAAGGTTCCGGGGGGCACTCTGGAAACACCATATATTTT
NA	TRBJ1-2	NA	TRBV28	CASSTGNIVGYTF	TGTGCCAGCAGCACCGGGAACATCGTGGGCTACACCTTC
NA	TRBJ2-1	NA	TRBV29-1	CSVATGSVNNEQFF	TGCAGCGTAGCAACAGGGTCGGTCAACAATGAGCAGTTCTTC
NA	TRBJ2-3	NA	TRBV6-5	CASSYSSVYTDTQYF	TGTGCCAGCAGTTACTCGAGCGTCTACACAGATACGCAGTATTTT
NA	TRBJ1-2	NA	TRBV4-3	CASSQERTGSRGYTF	TGCGCCAGCAGCCAAGAAAGAACCGGTTCACGGGGCTACACCTTC
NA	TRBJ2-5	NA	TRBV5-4	CASSWDQETQYF	TGTGCCAGCAGCTGGGACCAAGAGACCCAGTACTTC
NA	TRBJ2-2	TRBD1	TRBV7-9	CASPTTGARRFIQIGELFF	TGTGCCAGCCCAACGACAGGGGCGCGCAGGTTCATTCAAATCGGGGAGCTGTTTTTT
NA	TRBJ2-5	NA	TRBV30	CAWGGPMTQYF	TGTGCCTGGGGGGGGCCTATGACCCAGTACTTC
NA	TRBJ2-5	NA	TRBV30	CAWSVRGETQYF	TGTGCCTGGAGTGTACGGGGGGAGACCCAGTACTTC
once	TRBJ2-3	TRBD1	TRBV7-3	CASSSQGALDTDTQYF	TGTGCCAGCAGCTCCCAGGGGGCACTGGACACAGATACGCAGTATTTT
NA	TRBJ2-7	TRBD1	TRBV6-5	CASSAPGQVHEQYF	TGTGCCAGCAGTGCCCCGGGACAGGTGCACGAGCAGTACTTC
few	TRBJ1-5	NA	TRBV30	CAWSVSRDSFYSNQPQHF	TGTGCCTGGAGTGTTTCCAGGGACTCCTTCTATAGCAATCAGCCCCAGCATTTT
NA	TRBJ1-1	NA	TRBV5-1	CASSLGGGEGTEAFF	TGCGCCAGCAGCTTGGGCGGTGGGGAGGGTACTGAAGCTTTCTTT
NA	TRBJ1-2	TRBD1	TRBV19	CASSTPDRGDGYTF	TGTGCCAGTAGTACCCCTGACAGGGGGGATGGCTACACCTTC
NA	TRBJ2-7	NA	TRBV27	CASRKGTRGGLYEQYF	TGTGCCAGCAGAAAAGGGACTCGCGGTGGATTATACGAGCAGTACTTC
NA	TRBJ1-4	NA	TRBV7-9	CASSSRLTTNEKLFF	TGTGCCAGCAGCTCACGACTGACAACTAATGAAAAACTGTTTTTT
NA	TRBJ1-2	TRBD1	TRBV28	CASSTLGGGRGLYGYTF	TGTGCCAGCAGTACATTGGGGGGTGGCAGGGGGCTCTATGGCTACACCTTC
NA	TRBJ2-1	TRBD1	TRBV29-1	CSVEDPSRQGQFF	TGCAGCGTTGAAGATCCCTCAAGACAGGGACAGTTCTTC
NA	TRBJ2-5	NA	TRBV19	CASSMITDQETQYF	TGTGCCAGTAGTATGATAACTGACCAAGAGACCCAGTACTTC
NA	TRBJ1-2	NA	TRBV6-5	CASSFNQGGTYGYTF	TGTGCCAGCAGTTTCAACCAGGGAGGGACCTATGGCTACACCTTC
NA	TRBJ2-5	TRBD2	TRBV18	CASSPGLAEETQYF	TGTGCCAGCTCACCAGGACTAGCGGAAGAGACCCAGTACTTC
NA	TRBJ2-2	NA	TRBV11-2	CASRLLGGGPPNTGELFF	TGTGCCAGCAGGTTACTAGGAGGGGGCCCCCCGAACACCGGGGAGCTGTTTTTT
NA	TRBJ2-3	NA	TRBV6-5	CASSFLQSTDTQYF	TGTGCCAGCAGTTTCCTCCAGAGCACAGATACGCAGTATTTT
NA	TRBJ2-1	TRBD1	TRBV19	CASSRPTGTDYNEQFF	TGTGCCAGTAGTAGACCAACCGGGACAGACTACAATGAGCAGTTCTTC
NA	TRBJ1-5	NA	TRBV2	CASSYFGASSQPQHF	TGTGCCAGCAGTTACTTCGGCGCTTCAAGTCAGCCCCAGCATTTT
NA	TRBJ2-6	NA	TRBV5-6	CASSFEYNVLTF	TGTGCCAGCAGCTTTGAATACAACGTCCTGACTTTC
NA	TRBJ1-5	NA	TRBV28	CASSLPGNQPQHF	TGTGCCAGCAGCCTGCCGGGCAATCAGCCCCAGCATTTT
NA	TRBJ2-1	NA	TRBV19	CASSIDLNLGRVSPINEQFF	TGTGCCAGTAGTATAGATTTAAATTTAGGACGGGTGTCCCCGATTAATGAGCAGTTCTTC
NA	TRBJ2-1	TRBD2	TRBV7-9	CASSARLAGVSDEQFF	TGTGCCAGCAGCGCGCGACTAGCGGGAGTGAGCGATGAGCAGTTCTTC
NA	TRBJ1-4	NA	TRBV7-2	CASSFTGTTNEKLFF	TGTGCCAGCAGCTTTACAGGGACAACTAATGAAAAACTGTTTTTT
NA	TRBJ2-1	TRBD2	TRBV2	CASSVSLGLAGGSYNEQFF	TGTGCCAGCAGTGTCTCCCTTGGACTAGCGGGAGGCTCCTACAATGAGCAGTTCTTC
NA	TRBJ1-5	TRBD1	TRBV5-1	CASSLHGTGNQPQHF	TGCGCCAGCAGCTTGCATGGGACAGGCAATCAGCCCCAGCATTTT
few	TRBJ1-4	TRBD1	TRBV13	CASSTRQGANEKLFF	TGTGCCAGCAGTACGAGACAGGGAGCTAATGAAAAACTGTTTTTT
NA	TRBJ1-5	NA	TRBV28	CASSSRWSEPQHF	TGTGCCAGCAGTTCCAGGTGGTCCGAACCCCAGCATTTT
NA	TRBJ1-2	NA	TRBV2	CASSPGVGGYTF	TGTGCCAGCTCACCCGGCGTGGGTGGCTACACCTTC
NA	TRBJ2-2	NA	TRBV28	CASSFGTTNTGELFF	TGTGCCAGCAGTTTCGGGACCACGAACACCGGGGAGCTGTTTTTT
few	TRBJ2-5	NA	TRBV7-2	CASSSMRGEETQYF	TGTGCCAGCAGCTCGATGAGGGGGGAGGAGACCCAGTACTTC
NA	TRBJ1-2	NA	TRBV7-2	CASSPTGGNYGYTF	TGTGCCAGCAGCCCCACGGGGGGTAACTATGGCTACACCTTC
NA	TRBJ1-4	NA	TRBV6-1	CASSGVRSGAGEKLFF	TGTGCCAGCAGTGGAGTTAGATCGGGGGCTGGGGAAAAACTGTTTTTT
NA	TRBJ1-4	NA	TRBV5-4	CASSLRAGAGKLFF	TGTGCCAGCAGCTTGAGGGCAGGGGCAGGAAAACTGTTTTTT
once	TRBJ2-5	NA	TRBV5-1	CASTNQETQYF	TGCGCCAGCACCAATCAAGAGACCCAGTACTTC
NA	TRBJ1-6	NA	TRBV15	CATSSRGVGSPLHF	TGTGCCACCAGTTCGAGGGGGGTAGGTTCACCCCTCCACTTT
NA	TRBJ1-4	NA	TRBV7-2	CASSLQGTNEKLFF	TGTGCCAGCAGCTTACAGGGAACGAATGAAAAACTGTTTTTT
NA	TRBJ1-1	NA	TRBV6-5	CASSYLGSTGTEAFF	TGTGCCAGCAGTTACTTGGGGTCGACGGGAACTGAAGCTTTCTTT
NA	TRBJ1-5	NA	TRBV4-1	CASSSNRVLRSNQPQHF	TGCGCCAGCAGCTCTAACAGGGTTTTGAGGAGCAATCAGCCCCAGCATTTT
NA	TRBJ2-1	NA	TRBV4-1	CASTHAGEQFF	TGCGCCAGCACCCATGCGGGGGAGCAGTTCTTC
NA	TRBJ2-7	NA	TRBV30	CAWSVPGKSYEQYF	TGTGCCTGGAGTGTACCTGGGAAATCCTACGAGCAGTACTTC
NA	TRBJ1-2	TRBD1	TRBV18	CASSQDRESVYGYTF	TGTGCCAGCTCACAGGACAGGGAGTCGGTCTATGGCTACACCTTC